The rows below give T cell receptor beta chains drawn from one sample of a study of OX40 agonist ivuxolimab in advanced cancers. Profiled with immunoSEQ multiplex PCR; TCRdb holds only in-frame clones, not every one. The sample gives roughly 95,000 clones, around 86% of which show up once; 1.5% to 2.5% is in the top ten. The specimen comprised CD4+ or CD8+ T cells sorted from blood, sampled in a trial of the OX40 agonist ivuxolimab. These TCRs come from an adult with an advanced solid tumor such as melanoma, head and neck, liver or kidney cancer. The CDR3 runs from the conserved cysteine through the conserved F or W. D genes are given only for firm matches. Expanded clones are given a class, and other clones once, few, many or no size at all.

-	TRBJ2-5	TRBD2	TRBV5-1	TGCGCCAGCAGCTTCGCGGGGACTAGCGGGCAAGAGACCCAGTACTTC	CASSFAGTSGQETQYF
-	TRBJ2-6	-	TRBV4-2	TGTGCCAGCAGCCAAGAATGGGAGGTAGGGGCCAACGTCCTGACTTTC	CASSQEWEVGANVLTF
-	TRBJ2-3	TRBD1	TRBV28	TGTGCCAGCAGGGAGGACAGGGTCCCAGATACGCAGTATTTT	CASREDRVPDTQYF
few	TRBJ2-3	-	TRBV7-9	TGTGCCAGCAGCTTAAGGGGCTCTAGCACAGATACGCAGTATTTT	CASSLRGSSTDTQYF
-	TRBJ2-1	TRBD2	TRBV11-3	TGTGCCAGCAGCTTAGATTTACTAGCGGGAAGCTCCTACAATGAGCAGTTCTTC	CASSLDLLAGSSYNEQFF
-	TRBJ1-2	-	TRBV30	TGTGCCTGGAGTGTACCAATACAGCTCCTAAACTATGGCTACACCTTC	CAWSVPIQLLNYGYTF
few	TRBJ2-4	-	TRBV11-2	TGTGCCAGCAGCTTAGGTACATTGGACATTCAGTACTTC	CASSLGTLDIQYF
-	TRBJ2-3	TRBD2	TRBV7-3	TGTGCCAGCAGCTTAGCGGGAGGGCGGGCAGATACGCAGTATTTT	CASSLAGGRADTQYF
-	TRBJ1-4	-	TRBV4-1	TGCGCCAGCAGCCAACCAGGGACTGCCCGGTTTGAAAAACTGTTTTTT	CASSQPGTARFEKLFF
-	TRBJ2-7	-	TRBV28	TGTGCCAGCACCGCGACCTTAGACTTCTACGAGCAGTACTTC	CASTATLDFYEQYF
-	TRBJ2-3	TRBD2	TRBV6-1	TGTGCCAGCAGTGAACGGTCCCTAGCGGGGGATACGCAGTATTTT	CASSERSLAGDTQYF
-	TRBJ1-1	-	TRBV5-1	TGCGCCAGCAAGGTCCACGAAATGAACACTGAAGCTTTCTTT	CASKVHEMNTEAFF
-	TRBJ2-3	TRBD2	TRBV12-5	TGTGCTAGTGGTTCGGGACTAACCGACACAGATACGCAGTATTTT	CASGSGLTDTDTQYF
once	TRBJ1-2	-	TRBV7-8	TGTGCCAGCAGCTTAGGTCAGGGAGTCGACTATGGCTACACCTTC	CASSLGQGVDYGYTF
-	TRBJ2-7	-	TRBV5-4	TGTGCCAGCTCCCGGGAGGGGACAGCCTCCTACGAGCAGTACTTC	CASSREGTASYEQYF
once	TRBJ2-5	-	TRBV7-9	TGTGCCAGCAGCCAGGGGGGGGCAGAGACCCAGTACTTC	CASSQGGAETQYF
-	TRBJ2-3	-	TRBV2	TGTGCCACCCAGAGGCTACCCACAGATACGCAGTATTTT	CATQRLPTDTQYF
-	TRBJ1-1	-	TRBV7-9	TGTGCCAGCAGCTTAGGAGTGGGTGGGACCACTGAAGCTTTCTTT	CASSLGVGGTTEAFF
-	TRBJ2-7	-	TRBV6-5	TGTGCCAGCAGTGGCACGACAGAGAACGAGCAGTACTTC	CASSGTTENEQYF
-	TRBJ1-4	TRBD1	TRBV19	TGTGCCAGTAGTTCCGGACAGGGGGCGTCAACTAATGAAAAACTGTTTTTT	CASSSGQGASTNEKLFF
-	TRBJ1-4	-	TRBV6-6	TGTGCCAGCACTAAGATGGGTGCCCATCGAAAACTGTTTTTT	CASTKMGAHRKLFF
-	TRBJ2-1	-	TRBV6-5	TGTGCCAGCAGTTACACTTACTACAATGAGCAGTTCTTC	CASSYTYYNEQFF
-	TRBJ1-1	-	TRBV7-6	TGTGCCAGCAGCTCCACAAGAGCAGGACCGAACACTGAAGCTTTCTTT	CASSSTRAGPNTEAFF
-	TRBJ1-2	TRBD1	TRBV19	TGTGCCAGTAGTACCGGGACAGACCTCTATGGCTACACCTTC	CASSTGTDLYGYTF
few	TRBJ1-3	TRBD1	TRBV11-2	TGTGCCAGCAGCCCGGGACAGGGCAACTCTGGAAACACCATATATTTT	CASSPGQGNSGNTIYF
-	TRBJ2-5	TRBD2	TRBV5-1	TGCGCCAGCAGCTTACTAGCGGGGACGGAGACCCAGTACTTC	CASSLLAGTETQYF
-	TRBJ2-6	-	TRBV18	TGTGCCAGCTCATGGGGGCTTGGGGCCAACGTCCTGACTTTC	CASSWGLGANVLTF
-	TRBJ1-5	TRBD1	TRBV28	TGTGCCAGCAGCCTCACTAGACAGGGACGCAATCAGCCCCAGCATTTT	CASSLTRQGRNQPQHF
-	TRBJ2-1	TRBD2	TRBV4-1	TGCGCCAGCAGCCAGGCCACGGGACTAGCGGGAAGGAATGAGCAGTTCTTC	CASSQATGLAGRNEQFF
-	TRBJ2-1	TRBD2	TRBV5-1	TGCGCCAGCAGCTTGGGGACTAGCGGACTTGAGCAGTTCTTC	CASSLGTSGLEQFF
-	TRBJ1-1	TRBD1	TRBV5-4	TGTGCCAGCAGCTACCGGGACAGGGAGTTCGCTGAAGCTTTCTTT	CASSYRDREFAEAFF
-	TRBJ2-1	-	TRBV11-2	TGTGCCAGCAGCTTAGTACAGGACCTTGAGCAGTTCTTC	CASSLVQDLEQFF
-	TRBJ2-1	TRBD2	TRBV30	TGTGCCTGGACCCGGGGGGGGAACAATGAGCAGTTCTTC	CAWTRGGNNEQFF
-	TRBJ2-7	-	TRBV2	TGTGCCAGCAAGCGGGACACTCCCTACGAGCAGTACTTC	CASKRDTPYEQYF
-	TRBJ2-3	TRBD2	TRBV19	TGTGCCAGTAGTGAGACGGGAGGGCCGCCAGATACGCAGTATTTT	CASSETGGPPDTQYF
-	TRBJ2-7	-	TRBV21-1	TGTGCCAGCAGTAACACGACAGGGACAAGATCCCACGAGCAGTACTTC	CASSNTTGTRSHEQYF
-	TRBJ2-3	-	TRBV5-1	TGCGCCAGCAGCTTGGCAGGGAAAGATACGCAGTATTTT	CASSLAGKDTQYF
-	TRBJ1-1	TRBD1	TRBV11-3	TGTGCCAGCAGCCCACAGGGGGACACTGAAGCTTTCTTT	CASSPQGDTEAFF
-	TRBJ2-1	-	TRBV5-1	TGCGCCAGCAGCTTGGAGGCTCGTACCAATGAGCAGTTCTTC	CASSLEARTNEQFF
-	TRBJ2-6	-	TRBV5-6	TGTGCCAGCAGCTTTAGAGGGATTTCCTCCGGGGCCAACGTCCTGACTTTC	CASSFRGISSGANVLTF
few	TRBJ1-2	-	TRBV30	TGTGCCTGGAGTGTATTTGTGGGGTATGGCTACACCTTC	CAWSVFVGYGYTF
-	TRBJ2-2	TRBD2	TRBV29-1	TGCAGCGTTGAACTGAGCGGGGACACCGGGGAGCTGTTTTTT	CSVELSGDTGELFF
-	TRBJ2-6	-	TRBV6-1	TGTGCCAGCAGGGGGGACGTCCTCTCAGCCAACGTCCTGACTTTC	CASRGDVLSANVLTF
-	TRBJ2-7	TRBD2	TRBV2	TGTGCCCGGGTGGGACTAGCGGGAGCCGAGCAGTACTTC	CARVGLAGAEQYF
-	TRBJ1-3	TRBD1	TRBV28	TGTGCCAGCAGTCCACTAAGGGGGCTAAGTGGAAACACCATATATTTT	CASSPLRGLSGNTIYF
-	TRBJ1-5	-	TRBV28	TGTGCCAGCAGTTTAGTGGGGCAGCCCCAGCATTTT	CASSLVGQPQHF
-	TRBJ2-3	-	TRBV7-2	TGTGCCAGCAGCTCCCAGGGGGGAGATACGCAGTATTTT	CASSSQGGDTQYF
-	TRBJ1-5	-	TRBV7-2	TGTGCCAGCAGTAACACAGGTAGCAATCAGCCCCAGCATTTT	CASSNTGSNQPQHF
-	TRBJ1-5	-	TRBV19	TGTGCCAGTAGTATAGAGGGGGGTCGGGGCAATCAGCCCCAGCATTTT	CASSIEGGRGNQPQHF